This T cell receptor beta chain was identified in a study of early T cells in non-severe SARS-CoV-2 infection. This clonotype occurred many times. The germline V gene has CDR1 SGHRS and CDR2 YFSETQ. The CDR3 has 15 residues. The J segment lost 7 bases and the V segment lost 4 bases, leaving 13 bases of the junction unmatched. MiXCR was run by TCRdb on the 5' RACE reads, yielding one entry per CDR3 protein. The sample has about 19,000 distinct CDR3 sequences; about 4.2% are singletons. This receptor was obtained from an adult who was a healthcare worker with PCR-confirmed SARS-CoV-2 infection or an uninfected control (not recorded which). This chain connects TRBV5-1 to TRBJ1-2, with 7 positions matching TRBD1. The specimen sequenced was whole blood. The CDR3 sequence is CASSRSGQPLVGYTF. The CDR3 bases are TGCGCCAGCAGCCGATCGGGACAGCCCCTCGTTGGCTACACCTTC.